This entry describes one TCR beta chain. Sequenced by immunoSEQ multiplex PCR; TCRdb stores in-frame clones only, minus some. The sample holds approximately 170,000 clones, approximately 82% seen once. The data belong to a study of blood T cell repertoires in COVID-19. There are 15 residues in the CDR3. The V end was cut by 3 bases, the J end by 8 bases, with 15 bases between. Germline V lookup: CDR1 SGHRS, CDR2 YFSETQ. The sequenced sample consisted of peripheral blood. The chain employs TRBV5-1 and TRBJ1-6; possibly TRBD1 for D (6 bases). The source is a man in his sixties or seventies who had recovered from COVID-19. The CDR3 region is CASSSQGRGDSPLHF. The CDR3 coding sequence is TGCGCCAGCAGCTCCCAGGGGCGCGGAGATTCACCCCTCCACTTT.